This T cell receptor (beta chain) appears in the sequencing data of a study of blood T cell repertoires in COVID-19. Study-level background: Collection of acute and convalescent COVID-19 samples took place in the United States, Italy and Spain. The analysed material was cDNA or gDNA that came from T cells, B-cell-depleted T cells, or PBMCs.

In the study's own analysis: Reference gene primer amplification in the assay estimated nucleated cell counts. Method: immunoSEQ multiplex PCR; TCRdb's copy keeps in-frame clones and lacks some. That table is the source of V, J and clone size, and D and trimming were worked out from the DNA. The table has some 150,000 clones, more than 65% seen once; the top ten hold approximately 14%. The CDR3 has 15 residues. The germline gives CDR1 MGHRA, CDR2 YSYEKL. V gave up 1 base and J gave up 4 bases, with 13 bases separating them. Specimen: peripheral blood. The rearrangement uses TRBV4-1 and TRBJ1-2; D remains ambiguous. This sequence originates from a woman at least 80 years old with acute or convalescent COVID-19. The CDR3 nucleotides read TGCGCCAGCAGCCAAGGGGCCAGACAATTCTATGGCTACACCTTC. As protein: CASSQGARQFYGYTF.